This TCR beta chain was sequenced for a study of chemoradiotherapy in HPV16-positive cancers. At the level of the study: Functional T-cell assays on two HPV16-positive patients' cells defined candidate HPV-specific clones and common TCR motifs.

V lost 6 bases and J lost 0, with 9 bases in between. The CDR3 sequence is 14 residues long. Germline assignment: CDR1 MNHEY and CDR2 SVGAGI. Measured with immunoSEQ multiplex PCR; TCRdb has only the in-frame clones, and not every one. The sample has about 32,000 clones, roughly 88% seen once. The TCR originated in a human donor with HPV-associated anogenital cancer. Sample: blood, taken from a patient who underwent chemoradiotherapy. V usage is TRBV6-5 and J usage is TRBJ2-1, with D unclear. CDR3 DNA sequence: TGTGCCAGCAGACCCGATAGCTCCTACAATGAGCAGTTCTTC. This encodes CASRPDSSYNEQFF.